These T cell receptor beta chains were read from a single sample in a study of blood T cell repertoires in COVID-19. Assay: immunoSEQ multiplex PCR; the TCRdb copy retains only in-frame clones and omits some. The sample has about 71,000 clones; over 75% are singletons. Material for sequencing was peripheral blood. Every receptor here comes from a human donor in a cohort sampled during active COVID-19. Each CDR3 is given with its conserved first and last residue. The order of the fields is J gene, V gene, CDR3 length, clone size, D gene, CDR3 DNA, CDR3 protein. D genes are given only for firm matches. Clone sizes are given selectively: once, few, many, or a class where the clone is expanded.

TRBJ2-1 TRBV5-8 16 NA NA TGTGCCAGCAGCTCCCCCCAGCGGTCCTCCTACAATGAGCAGTTCTTC CASSSPQRSSYNEQFF
TRBJ2-1 TRBV5-1 15 NA NA TGCGCCAGCAGCCCCGACAGGCCGACCTACAATGAGCAGTTCTTC CASSPDRPTYNEQFF
TRBJ1-1 TRBV6-1 15 NA TRBD1 TGTGCCAGCAGTGAAGGAGGTACAGGGGGTCCTGAAGCTTTCTTT CASSEGGTGGPEAFF
TRBJ1-2 TRBV29-1 12 once NA TGCAGCGTTGCAGGGGTTCCTTACGGCTACACCTTC CSVAGVPYGYTF
TRBJ1-2 TRBV28 18 NA TRBD1 TGTGCCACCGTAGTTTTCGGTTCAGCGGCACAACAGGGGGATGGCTACACCTTC CATVVFGSAAQQGDGYTF
TRBJ2-1 TRBV5-1 15 NA NA TGCGCCAGCAGCTTGAACCAGGGTGACTACAATGAGCAGTTCTTC CASSLNQGDYNEQFF
TRBJ2-3 TRBV7-9 16 NA TRBD2 TGTGCCAGCAGCTTAGCCCTAGCGGGAACCACAGATACGCAGTATTTT CASSLALAGTTDTQYF
TRBJ2-3 TRBV4-3 16 NA TRBD1 TGCGCCAGCAGCCAAGATGGGCAGGGGGCGCGGAATACGCAGTATTTT CASSQDGQGARNTQYF
TRBJ2-3 TRBV7-3 16 NA TRBD2 TGTGCCAGCAGCTCGGGACTAGCGGGAGCCACAGATACGCAGTATTTT CASSSGLAGATDTQYF
TRBJ2-3 TRBV9 16 NA TRBD2 TGTGCCAGCAGCGTCGGTCCGGGGGGGGACACAGATACGCAGTATTTT CASSVGPGGDTDTQYF
TRBJ1-1 TRBV28 14 NA NA TGTGCCAGCAGAACACAGGGAGGGGAGGATGAAGCTTTCTTT CASRTQGGEDEAFF
TRBJ2-3 TRBV7-2 16 NA TRBD2 TGTGCCAGCAGCTTAAGCGGGGGAAGGGGCTGGAATACGCAGTATTTT CASSLSGGRGWNTQYF
TRBJ1-5 TRBV28 14 NA NA TGTGCCAGCAGTTCGGCCTTTAGCGGGGGGCCCCAGCATTTT CASSSAFSGGPQHF
TRBJ2-7 TRBV5-1 16 NA TRBD1 TGCGCCAGCAGCTTGGTTGGGACAGGGGCCCCCTACGAGCAGTACTTC CASSLVGTGAPYEQYF
TRBJ1-4 TRBV28 14 NA TRBD1 TGTGCCAGCAGTTTCAGGGGGGAGGATGAAAAACTGTTTTTT CASSFRGEDEKLFF
TRBJ2-1 TRBV28 15 once NA TGTGCCGTCTACCCTACGGGAGAGGTCTACAATGAGCAGTTCTTC CAVYPTGEVYNEQFF
TRBJ1-2 TRBV6-6 16 once TRBD1 TGTGCCAGCAGTACCCGGACAGGGGGCGGTAACTATGGCTACACCTTC CASSTRTGGGNYGYTF
TRBJ2-3 TRBV27 14 NA NA TGTGCCAGCAGTTACGGAGGGAGCACAGATACGCAGTATTTT CASSYGGSTDTQYF
TRBJ2-2 TRBV6-2/TRBV6-3 15 once TRBD2 TGTGCCAGCAGTTCACTAGCGGGAGTCAGCGGGGAGCTGTTTTTT CASSSLAGVSGELFF
TRBJ1-3 TRBV19 13 NA NA TGTGCCAGTAGTAACAGGGACGGAAACACCATATATTTT CASSNRDGNTIYF
TRBJ1-3 TRBV11-2 19 NA TRBD1 TGTGCCAGCAGCTCCCGGGGAATCACAGGGGGCCCCTCTGGAAACACCATATATTTT CASSSRGITGGPSGNTIYF
TRBJ1-1 TRBV19 13 NA NA TGTGCCAGTAGCCTCGACAGGATCCCTGAAGCTTTCTTT CASSLDRIPEAFF
TRBJ2-2 TRBV6-1 15 NA TRBD2 TGTGCCAGCAGTGAAGCGCAGCGGGGGCCCGGGGAGCTGTTTTTT CASSEAQRGPGELFF
TRBJ1-1 TRBV7-9 14 NA TRBD1 TGTGCCAGCAGCTCCCAGGGGGCTGGCACTGAAGCTTTCTTT CASSSQGAGTEAFF
TRBJ1-6 TRBV6-5 15 NA TRBD1 TGTGCCAGCAGTCGGTCCCGACAGGGCGAATCACCCCTCCACTTT CASSRSRQGESPLHF
TRBJ2-1 TRBV28 14 NA TRBD1 TGTGCCAGCAGCCCTCACAGGGGTTACAATGAGCAGTTCTTC CASSPHRGYNEQFF
TRBJ1-1 TRBV10-1 15 NA TRBD1 TGCGCCAGCAGTGAGTGGGGACAGGGCAGCACTGAAGCTTTCTTT CASSEWGQGSTEAFF
TRBJ2-3 TRBV3-1/TRBV3-2 16 NA NA TGTGCCAGCAGCCACCGGGACTCACAGTACACAGATACGCAGTATTTT CASSHRDSQYTDTQYF
TRBJ1-1 TRBV19 14 NA NA TGTGCCAGTAAGGTTCGGGGGAAGAACACTGAAGCTTTCTTT CASKVRGKNTEAFF
TRBJ1-6 TRBV6-5 14 NA TRBD1 TGTGCCAGCAGCCAGGGACAGGAAACGGCACCCCTCCACTTT CASSQGQETAPLHF
TRBJ1-1 TRBV11-2 14 NA NA TGTGCCAGCTCGGGTGGGAGAATCGGCACTGAAGCTTTCTTT CASSGGRIGTEAFF
TRBJ1-1 TRBV4-1 15 NA NA TGCGCCAGCAGCCAAGTTTCGAACGGGAACACTGAAGCTTTCTTT CASSQVSNGNTEAFF
TRBJ2-1 TRBV21-1 18 NA NA TGTGCCAGCAGCAAAGAGGTGGGTAGCGGCCCCTCGGGGAATGAGCAGTTCTTC CASSKEVGSGPSGNEQFF